These T cell receptor beta chains were read from a single sample in a study of shared clonotypes between healthy human individuals. Repertoires were generated with immunoSEQ multiplex PCR, while TCRdb's copy carries only in-frame clones and drops some. The sample holds about 490,000 clones, roughly 78% seen once. Sequencing used PBMCs. Receptor source: a middle-aged woman in good health. Some clones in this sample may be carry-over from other donors' samples. Both conserved end residues are part of each CDR3. Fields, in order: CDR3 DNA, CDR3 protein, D gene, J gene, CDR3 length, V gene, clone size. A D gene is named only where the DNA matches it firmly. Not every row has a clone size; where given, it reads once, few, many or a size class.

CDR3 DNA: TGCGCCAGCAGCCCCCAAGGGACGAACACTGAAGCTTTCTTT; CDR3 protein: CASSPQGTNTEAFF; D gene: -; J gene: TRBJ1-1; CDR3 length: 14; V gene: TRBV5-1; clone size: -
CDR3 DNA: TGTGCCAGCAGTCGCGGACAGGGGTGGTACGAGCAGTACTTC; CDR3 protein: CASSRGQGWYEQYF; D gene: TRBD1; J gene: TRBJ2-7; CDR3 length: 14; V gene: TRBV27; clone size: -
CDR3 DNA: TGTGCCATCAGTGAGCCGGGGACAGGCGCCACCTACGAGCAGTACTTC; CDR3 protein: CAISEPGTGATYEQYF; D gene: TRBD1; J gene: TRBJ2-7; CDR3 length: 16; V gene: TRBV10-3; clone size: -
CDR3 DNA: TGTGCCAGCAGCCCGAGGGGCGGGAGGGACACCGGGGAGCTGTTTTTT; CDR3 protein: CASSPRGGRDTGELFF; D gene: TRBD2; J gene: TRBJ2-2; CDR3 length: 16; V gene: TRBV4-2; clone size: -
CDR3 DNA: TGTGCCAGCAGCCCCTGGTCGCAGGCCAAAAACATTCAGTACTTC; CDR3 protein: CASSPWSQAKNIQYF; D gene: -; J gene: TRBJ2-4; CDR3 length: 15; V gene: TRBV5-4; clone size: -
CDR3 DNA: TGTGCCAGTAGTCTGTGGGATGTGCAGTACTTC; CDR3 protein: CASSLWDVQYF; D gene: -; J gene: TRBJ2-7; CDR3 length: 11; V gene: TRBV19; clone size: -
CDR3 DNA: TGTGCCAGCAGTTTCTCCAGGGGGAGCGGTGGCTACACCTTC; CDR3 protein: CASSFSRGSGGYTF; D gene: TRBD1; J gene: TRBJ1-2; CDR3 length: 14; V gene: TRBV28; clone size: few
CDR3 DNA: TGTGCCAGCTCACCATTGGTCGCTGGGACTAGGGGCAATGAGCAGTTCTTC; CDR3 protein: CASSPLVAGTRGNEQFF; D gene: TRBD2; J gene: TRBJ2-1; CDR3 length: 17; V gene: TRBV18; clone size: -
CDR3 DNA: TGTGTCAGTAGTATAGAAGGGGCTAGCTATAACACCGGGGAGCTGTTTTTT; CDR3 protein: CVSSIEGASYNTGELFF; D gene: -; J gene: TRBJ2-2; CDR3 length: 17; V gene: TRBV19; clone size: -
CDR3 DNA: TGTGCCAGCAGCTTAGGCCCTGGAGGGCTCCAGCCCCAGCATTTT; CDR3 protein: CASSLGPGGLQPQHF; D gene: -; J gene: TRBJ1-5; CDR3 length: 15; V gene: TRBV11-2; clone size: -
CDR3 DNA: TGTGCCAGCAGCCGACAGGACCAAGAGACCCAGTACTTC; CDR3 protein: CASSRQDQETQYF; D gene: -; J gene: TRBJ2-5; CDR3 length: 13; V gene: TRBV6-5; clone size: -
CDR3 DNA: TGTGCCAGCAGCCAAGAACCCGCCGAAGAGACCCAGTACTTC; CDR3 protein: CASSQEPAEETQYF; D gene: -; J gene: TRBJ2-5; CDR3 length: 14; V gene: TRBV9; clone size: -
CDR3 DNA: TGCGCCAGCAGCATGACAGGAACTACCTACAATGAGCAGTTCTTC; CDR3 protein: CASSMTGTTYNEQFF; D gene: -; J gene: TRBJ2-1; CDR3 length: 15; V gene: TRBV5-1; clone size: -
CDR3 DNA: TGCGCCAGCACCTACCGGGGCAGGGTGGATGAAAAACTGTTTTTT; CDR3 protein: CASTYRGRVDEKLFF; D gene: -; J gene: TRBJ1-4; CDR3 length: 15; V gene: TRBV5-1; clone size: -
CDR3 DNA: TGTGCCAGCTCACCACAGAAAACAGGGGGCAATAAGGACACCGGGGAGCTGTTTTTT; CDR3 protein: CASSPQKTGGNKDTGELFF; D gene: TRBD1; J gene: TRBJ2-2; CDR3 length: 19; V gene: TRBV18; clone size: -
CDR3 DNA: TGTGCCATCAGTGAGAGACTAGCGGGACGCTACGAGCAGTACTTC; CDR3 protein: CAISERLAGRYEQYF; D gene: TRBD2; J gene: TRBJ2-7; CDR3 length: 15; V gene: TRBV10-3; clone size: -
CDR3 DNA: TGCGCCAGCAGCCACGGACAGGGCAACAGGAACACTGAAGCTTTCTTT; CDR3 protein: CASSHGQGNRNTEAFF; D gene: TRBD1; J gene: TRBJ1-1; CDR3 length: 16; V gene: TRBV5-1; clone size: -
CDR3 DNA: TGTGCCAGCAGCTTAGAGTGGGTCGATAGCTCCTACGAGCAGTACTTC; CDR3 protein: CASSLEWVDSSYEQYF; D gene: -; J gene: TRBJ2-7; CDR3 length: 16; V gene: TRBV7-2; clone size: -
CDR3 DNA: TGTGCCAGCAGCCCGAGGACAGGGCCAAGCTATGGCTACACCTTC; CDR3 protein: CASSPRTGPSYGYTF; D gene: TRBD1; J gene: TRBJ1-2; CDR3 length: 15; V gene: TRBV5-8; clone size: once
CDR3 DNA: TGCGCCAGCAGCCAGCGGACAGCCTCCTACGAGCAGTACTTC; CDR3 protein: CASSQRTASYEQYF; D gene: -; J gene: TRBJ2-7; CDR3 length: 14; V gene: TRBV5-1; clone size: -
CDR3 DNA: TGCGCCAGCAGCTTGGAGGGGCCCCAAGAGACCCAGTACTTC; CDR3 protein: CASSLEGPQETQYF; D gene: -; J gene: TRBJ2-5; CDR3 length: 14; V gene: TRBV5-1; clone size: -
CDR3 DNA: TGTGCCAGTAGTATCGTTTCGAACACTGAAGCTTTCTTT; CDR3 protein: CASSIVSNTEAFF; D gene: -; J gene: TRBJ1-1; CDR3 length: 13; V gene: TRBV19; clone size: -
CDR3 DNA: TGTGCCAGCAGTTTATCGGGTCGGAATCAGCCCCAGCATTTT; CDR3 protein: CASSLSGRNQPQHF; D gene: -; J gene: TRBJ1-5; CDR3 length: 14; V gene: TRBV27; clone size: -
CDR3 DNA: TGTGCCAGCAGCCAATACTACCTGAGCTCCTACAATGAGCAGTTCTTC; CDR3 protein: CASSQYYLSSYNEQFF; D gene: -; J gene: TRBJ2-1; CDR3 length: 16; V gene: TRBV14; clone size: -
CDR3 DNA: TGTGCCAGCAGCGTAGACCATTCCTACGAGCAGTACTTC; CDR3 protein: CASSVDHSYEQYF; D gene: -; J gene: TRBJ2-7; CDR3 length: 13; V gene: TRBV9; clone size: -
CDR3 DNA: TGTGCCAGCAGTCAGACCGGGACCGCTACCTACGAGCAGTACTTC; CDR3 protein: CASSQTGTATYEQYF; D gene: -; J gene: TRBJ2-7; CDR3 length: 15; V gene: TRBV6-5; clone size: -
CDR3 DNA: TGTGCCAGCAGCAGCCGACAGATCACAGATACGCAGTATTTT; CDR3 protein: CASSSRQITDTQYF; D gene: -; J gene: TRBJ2-3; CDR3 length: 14; V gene: TRBV7-2; clone size: few
CDR3 DNA: TGTGCCAGCAGTATTACTGGGACAGGTAATCAGCCCCAGCATTTT; CDR3 protein: CASSITGTGNQPQHF; D gene: TRBD1; J gene: TRBJ1-5; CDR3 length: 15; V gene: TRBV6-1; clone size: -
CDR3 DNA: TGTGCCAGCAGCTTGGCCACGGGGGCCTACTATGGCTACACCTTC; CDR3 protein: CASSLATGAYYGYTF; D gene: -; J gene: TRBJ1-2; CDR3 length: 15; V gene: TRBV5-4; clone size: -
CDR3 DNA: TGTGCCAGCAGGTTCGGGGGGTTAATGGATACGCAGTATTTT; CDR3 protein: CASRFGGLMDTQYF; D gene: TRBD2; J gene: TRBJ2-3; CDR3 length: 14; V gene: TRBV27; clone size: few
CDR3 DNA: TGTGCCAGCAGTGAATGGGGGTGGGGGTCCTACGAGCAGTACTTC; CDR3 protein: CASSEWGWGSYEQYF; D gene: -; J gene: TRBJ2-7; CDR3 length: 15; V gene: TRBV25-1; clone size: -
CDR3 DNA: TGTGCCAGCAGCTCACAGGGGGGTTTCAACATTCAGTACTTC; CDR3 protein: CASSSQGGFNIQYF; D gene: TRBD1; J gene: TRBJ2-4; CDR3 length: 14; V gene: TRBV11-2; clone size: few
CDR3 DNA: TGTGCCATCCGAGGGGAAACTGAAGCTTTCTTT; CDR3 protein: CAIRGETEAFF; D gene: -; J gene: TRBJ1-1; CDR3 length: 11; V gene: TRBV19; clone size: -
CDR3 DNA: TGCGCCAGCAGCCCGACTAGCGGGAGGGCTGAGCAGTTCTTC; CDR3 protein: CASSPTSGRAEQFF; D gene: TRBD2; J gene: TRBJ2-1; CDR3 length: 14; V gene: TRBV4-1; clone size: few
CDR3 DNA: TGTGCCAGCAGCTTAGCGCAGGCTTTTCAAGAGACCCAGTACTTC; CDR3 protein: CASSLAQAFQETQYF; D gene: -; J gene: TRBJ2-5; CDR3 length: 15; V gene: TRBV7-9; clone size: -
CDR3 DNA: TGTGCCAGCAGTTTTAGCGGGAGAGGGACCCAGTACTTC; CDR3 protein: CASSFSGRGTQYF; D gene: TRBD2; J gene: TRBJ2-5; CDR3 length: 13; V gene: TRBV6-5; clone size: -
CDR3 DNA: TGTGCCAGCAGCAGACCACAGGGGGCTTATTTGAACACTGAAGCTTTCTTT; CDR3 protein: CASSRPQGAYLNTEAFF; D gene: TRBD1; J gene: TRBJ1-1; CDR3 length: 17; V gene: TRBV7-2; clone size: -
CDR3 DNA: TGTGCCAGCAGTGAACGACAGAACACTGAAGCTTTCTTT; CDR3 protein: CASSERQNTEAFF; D gene: -; J gene: TRBJ1-1; CDR3 length: 13; V gene: TRBV2; clone size: -
CDR3 DNA: TGTGCCAGCAGCCATGGTGGGACAGTTCAGTTCTTC; CDR3 protein: CASSHGGTVQFF; D gene: TRBD1; J gene: TRBJ2-1; CDR3 length: 12; V gene: TRBV4-2; clone size: -
CDR3 DNA: TGTGCCAGCCGACAGGGATCAAATCTCGGGGAGCTGTTTTTT; CDR3 protein: CASRQGSNLGELFF; D gene: TRBD1; J gene: TRBJ2-2; CDR3 length: 14; V gene: TRBV6-4; clone size: -
CDR3 DNA: TGTGCCAGCAGCTTAAGGGCGGGACAGGGGTCTGGCAATGAGCAGTTCTTC; CDR3 protein: CASSLRAGQGSGNEQFF; D gene: TRBD1; J gene: TRBJ2-1; CDR3 length: 17; V gene: TRBV7-3; clone size: once
CDR3 DNA: TGTGCCAGCAGCCGGGGGGTTTCGGACGAGCAGTACTTC; CDR3 protein: CASSRGVSDEQYF; D gene: TRBD2; J gene: TRBJ2-7; CDR3 length: 13; V gene: TRBV7-9; clone size: -
CDR3 DNA: TGTGCCAGCAAGGGACTAGTGGCCTACGAGCAGTACTTC; CDR3 protein: CASKGLVAYEQYF; D gene: TRBD2; J gene: TRBJ2-7; CDR3 length: 13; V gene: TRBV28; clone size: -
CDR3 DNA: TGTGCCAGCAGCGGGGGTCCTGGGCGGGAGGGCCTTTACCATGAGCAGTTCTTC; CDR3 protein: CASSGGPGREGLYHEQFF; D gene: TRBD2; J gene: TRBJ2-1; CDR3 length: 18; V gene: TRBV7-3; clone size: -
CDR3 DNA: TGTGCCAGCAGCTTTGGAACTAGCGGGAGGTCGACCTACAATGAGCAGTTCTTC; CDR3 protein: CASSFGTSGRSTYNEQFF; D gene: TRBD2; J gene: TRBJ2-1; CDR3 length: 18; V gene: TRBV11-2; clone size: -
CDR3 DNA: TGTGCCGCATCAGTGGGGACCGGGGGTGGCACTGAAGCTTTCTTT; CDR3 protein: CAASVGTGGGTEAFF; D gene: -; J gene: TRBJ1-1; CDR3 length: 15; V gene: TRBV10-3; clone size: -
CDR3 DNA: TGCGCCAGCAGCATCCGACAGGGGGCAATGAACACTGAAGCTTTCTTT; CDR3 protein: CASSIRQGAMNTEAFF; D gene: TRBD1; J gene: TRBJ1-1; CDR3 length: 16; V gene: TRBV5-1; clone size: -
CDR3 DNA: TGTGCCAGCAGCTTAGCTACAGGAAACTATGGCTACACCTTC; CDR3 protein: CASSLATGNYGYTF; D gene: -; J gene: TRBJ1-2; CDR3 length: 14; V gene: TRBV7-2; clone size: -
CDR3 DNA: TGTGCCAGCAGCACCTGGGCGGACCCCAATGAGCAGTTCTTC; CDR3 protein: CASSTWADPNEQFF; D gene: -; J gene: TRBJ2-1; CDR3 length: 14; V gene: TRBV7-8; clone size: few
CDR3 DNA: TGTGCCAGTAGTATCGACAGGGACTACTACGAGCAGTACTTC; CDR3 protein: CASSIDRDYYEQYF; D gene: -; J gene: TRBJ2-7; CDR3 length: 14; V gene: TRBV19; clone size: once
CDR3 DNA: TGTGCCAGCAATCGGGACAGGGGAGGGTATGGCTACACCTTC; CDR3 protein: CASNRDRGGYGYTF; D gene: TRBD1; J gene: TRBJ1-2; CDR3 length: 14; V gene: TRBV11-2; clone size: -
CDR3 DNA: TGTGCCAGCAGTGAAGAAGCTGGGACGGACAATCAGCCCCAGCATTTT; CDR3 protein: CASSEEAGTDNQPQHF; D gene: -; J gene: TRBJ1-5; CDR3 length: 16; V gene: TRBV2; clone size: -
CDR3 DNA: TGTGCCAGCAGCTCCCGACAGGGCTGGTCGTACGAGCAGTACTTC; CDR3 protein: CASSSRQGWSYEQYF; D gene: TRBD1; J gene: TRBJ2-7; CDR3 length: 15; V gene: TRBV28; clone size: -
CDR3 DNA: TGTGCCAGCAGCATACACTGGACAGTCGAAGCTTTCTTT; CDR3 protein: CASSIHWTVEAFF; D gene: -; J gene: TRBJ1-1; CDR3 length: 13; V gene: TRBV2; clone size: -
CDR3 DNA: TGTGCCAGCAGCTTACTCGTAGCGGAAAACATTCAGTACTTC; CDR3 protein: CASSLLVAENIQYF; D gene: -; J gene: TRBJ2-4; CDR3 length: 14; V gene: TRBV11-2; clone size: -
CDR3 DNA: TGTGCCAGCAGTGAGGCTAGCGGGAGTGCAGGCGAGCAGTACTTC; CDR3 protein: CASSEASGSAGEQYF; D gene: TRBD2; J gene: TRBJ2-7; CDR3 length: 15; V gene: TRBV6-1; clone size: -
CDR3 DNA: TGTGCCAGCTGGGAGTTCTACGAGCAGTACTTC; CDR3 protein: CASWEFYEQYF; D gene: -; J gene: TRBJ2-7; CDR3 length: 11; V gene: TRBV6-1; clone size: -
CDR3 DNA: TGTGCCAGCACCCGAAAGGGAGGTCAGCCCCAGCATTTT; CDR3 protein: CASTRKGGQPQHF; D gene: -; J gene: TRBJ1-5; CDR3 length: 13; V gene: TRBV6-1; clone size: -
CDR3 DNA: TGTGCCAGCAAGCTGGTTTCTGGGGCCAACGTCCTGACTTTC; CDR3 protein: CASKLVSGANVLTF; D gene: -; J gene: TRBJ2-6; CDR3 length: 14; V gene: TRBV6-5; clone size: -